This TCR beta chain was recovered during a study of OX40 agonist ivuxolimab in advanced cancers. As for the study in general: At about 82% male, the cohort had a mean age of 60 years, ranging from roughly 23 to 80.

Measured with immunoSEQ multiplex PCR; TCRdb has only the in-frame clones, and not every one. The profile shows 71,000 or so clones, over 90% of them singletons. Per the germline V gene, CDR1 is MNHEY and CDR2 is SMNVEV (reference sequence). The CDR3 loop spans 14 amino acids. The sequencing used CD4+ or CD8+ T cells sorted from blood, collected in a trial of the OX40 agonist ivuxolimab. V and J are TRBV27 and TRBJ2-5, with D unclear. The J call may be incorrect, as the DNA end agrees better with TRBJ2-7. The TCR comes from an adult with an advanced solid tumor such as melanoma, head and neck, liver or kidney cancer. For the CDR3, the DNA is TGTGCCAGCAGTCCCAGTCCACCCCTTTACGAGCAGTACTTC. It encodes CASSPSPPLYEQYF.